This T cell receptor (beta chain) originates from a study of T cells in Graves' hyperthyroidism and ophthalmopathy. This clonotype was counted between two and nine times. Amplification yielded TCR beta CDR3 regions, with RNA transcripts as the source. First-round RT-PCR of the TCR CDR3 relied on the HTBI primer set. TCRdb called the multiplex PCR reads again in MiXCR, with one record for every CDR3 protein. The data show roughly 700,000 distinct CDR3 sequences, just over 35% seen once. The receptor comes from a woman aged 40 to 50 with Graves' hyperthyroidism. Material: blood.

CDR3 sequence reads: CASSYSGTAGYEQYF. The CDR3 nucleotides are TGTGCCAGCAGCTATTCGGGGACCGCGGGTTACGAGCAGTACTTC. This chain links TRBV7-2 with TRBJ2-7; D tentatively fits TRBD1 or TRBD2 (5 bases each). The germline V gene has CDR1 SGHTA and CDR2 FQGNSA. CDR3 length: 15 residues. Trimming stripped 4 bases from V and 4 bases from J, with 17 bases between.